The present entry profiles one TCR beta chain with its context. There are 15 residues in the CDR3. V lost 0 bases to trimming and J lost 2 bases, with 6 bases between them. From germline, CDR1 is SGHRS and CDR2 YFSETQ. The table came from immunoSEQ multiplex PCR; TCRdb's copy has only in-frame clones and leaves some out. The table records about 480,000 clones, over 75% of them present only once. The sample is drawn from a study of blood T cell repertoires in COVID-19. The chain is built from TRBV5-1 and TRBJ1-6; D unclear. This receptor was identified in a woman aged 40-49 years who had recovered from COVID-19. What was sequenced was PBMCs or T cells enriched from blood (not recorded which). The CDR3 is CASSLGQAYNSPLHF. For the CDR3, the DNA is TGCGCCAGCAGCTTGGGGCAGGCCTATAATTCACCCCTCCACTTT.